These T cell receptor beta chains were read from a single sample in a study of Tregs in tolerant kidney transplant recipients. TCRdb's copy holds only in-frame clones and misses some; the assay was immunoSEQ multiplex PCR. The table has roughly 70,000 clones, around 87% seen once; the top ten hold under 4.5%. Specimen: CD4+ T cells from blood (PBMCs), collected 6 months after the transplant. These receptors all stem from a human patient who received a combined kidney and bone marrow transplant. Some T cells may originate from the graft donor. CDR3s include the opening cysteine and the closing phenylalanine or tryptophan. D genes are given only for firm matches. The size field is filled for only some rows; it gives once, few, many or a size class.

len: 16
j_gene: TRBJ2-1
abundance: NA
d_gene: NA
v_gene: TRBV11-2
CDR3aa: CASSLDRGSSYNEQFF
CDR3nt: TGTGCCAGCAGCTTAGACCGGGGTAGCTCCTACAATGAGCAGTTCTTC

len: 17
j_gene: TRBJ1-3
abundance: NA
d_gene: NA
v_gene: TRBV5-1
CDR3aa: CASSPSPKGFSGNTIYF
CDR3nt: TGCGCCAGCAGCCCTAGTCCAAAGGGGTTTTCTGGAAACACCATATATTTT

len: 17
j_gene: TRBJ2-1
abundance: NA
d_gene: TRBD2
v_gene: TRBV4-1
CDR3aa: CASSQDPLAASYNEQFF
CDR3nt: TGCGCCAGCAGCCAAGACCCACTAGCGGCTTCCTACAATGAGCAGTTCTTC

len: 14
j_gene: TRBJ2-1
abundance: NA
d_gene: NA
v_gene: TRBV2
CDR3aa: CASTKEGAYNEQFF
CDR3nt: TGTGCCAGCACCAAAGAGGGGGCCTACAATGAGCAGTTCTTC

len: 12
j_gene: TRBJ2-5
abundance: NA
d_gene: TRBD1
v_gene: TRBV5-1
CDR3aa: CASSQGVETQYF
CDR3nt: TGCGCCAGCAGTCAGGGGGTAGAGACCCAGTACTTC

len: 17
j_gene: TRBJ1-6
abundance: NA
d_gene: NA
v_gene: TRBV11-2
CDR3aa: CASSSGHGSSYNSPLHF
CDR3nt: TGTGCCAGCAGCAGCGGACACGGGAGCTCCTATAATTCACCCCTCCACTTT

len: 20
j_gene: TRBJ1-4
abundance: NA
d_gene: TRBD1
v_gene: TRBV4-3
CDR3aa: CASTTRLPTGPINFGEKLFF
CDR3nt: TGCGCCAGTACTACACGATTACCGACAGGGCCGATAAATTTCGGTGAAAAACTGTTTTTT

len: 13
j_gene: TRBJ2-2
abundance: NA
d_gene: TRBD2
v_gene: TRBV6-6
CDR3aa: CASRGGRYGELFF
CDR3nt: TGTGCCAGCAGGGGCGGGAGGTACGGGGAGCTGTTTTTT

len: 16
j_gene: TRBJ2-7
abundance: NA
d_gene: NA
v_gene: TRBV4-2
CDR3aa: CASSQDLSGSYYEQYF
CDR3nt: TGTGCCAGCAGCCAAGATTTAAGTGGCAGTTACTACGAGCAGTACTTC

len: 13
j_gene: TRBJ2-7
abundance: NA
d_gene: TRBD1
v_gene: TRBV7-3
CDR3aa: CASSPDRGRVQYF
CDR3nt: TGTGCCAGCAGCCCAGACAGGGGGCGGGTGCAGTACTTC

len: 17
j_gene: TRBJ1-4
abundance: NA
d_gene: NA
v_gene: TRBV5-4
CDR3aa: CASSSDGSHGSNEKLFF
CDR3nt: TGTGCCAGCAGCTCCGACGGATCGCACGGGTCTAATGAAAAACTGTTTTTT

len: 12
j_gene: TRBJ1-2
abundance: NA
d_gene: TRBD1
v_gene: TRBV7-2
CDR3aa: CASRAGGYGYTF
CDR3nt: TGTGCCAGCAGGGCAGGGGGCTATGGCTACACCTTC

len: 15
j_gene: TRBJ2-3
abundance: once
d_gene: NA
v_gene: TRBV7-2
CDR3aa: CASSLDLSPTDTQYF
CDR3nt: TGTGCCAGCAGCTTAGACCTTAGCCCCACAGATACGCAGTATTTT

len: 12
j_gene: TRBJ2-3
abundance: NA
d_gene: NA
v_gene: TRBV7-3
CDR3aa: CASSLSSDTQYF
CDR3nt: TGTGCCAGCAGCTTAAGTTCGGATACGCAGTATTTT

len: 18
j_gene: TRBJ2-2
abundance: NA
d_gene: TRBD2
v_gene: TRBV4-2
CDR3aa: CASSQDTVGGGNTGELFF
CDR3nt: TGTGCCAGCAGCCAAGATACGGTCGGCGGGGGGAACACCGGGGAGCTGTTTTTT

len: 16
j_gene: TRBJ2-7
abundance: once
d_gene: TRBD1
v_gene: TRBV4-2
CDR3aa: CASSPEGRQGAYEQYF
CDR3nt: TGTGCCAGCAGCCCTGAAGGTAGACAGGGGGCCTACGAGCAGTACTTC

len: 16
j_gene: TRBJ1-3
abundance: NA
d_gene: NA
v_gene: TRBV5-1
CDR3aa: CASSWERLGSGNTIYF
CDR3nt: TGCGCCAGCAGCTGGGAGAGGCTGGGCTCTGGAAACACCATATATTTT

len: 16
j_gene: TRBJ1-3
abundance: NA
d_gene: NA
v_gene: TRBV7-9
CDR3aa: CASSRRGGSSGNTIYF
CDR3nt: TGTGCCAGCAGTCGACGCGGAGGGAGCTCTGGAAACACCATATATTTT

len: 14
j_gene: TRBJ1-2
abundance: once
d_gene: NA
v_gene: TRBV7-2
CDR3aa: CASSLGGGYYGYTF
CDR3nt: TGTGCCAGCAGCTTAGGGGGGGGCTATTATGGCTACACCTTC

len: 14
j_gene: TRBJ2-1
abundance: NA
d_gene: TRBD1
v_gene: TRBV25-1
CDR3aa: CASTRQGFYNEQFF
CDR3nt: TGTGCCAGCACGAGACAGGGGTTTTACAATGAGCAGTTCTTC

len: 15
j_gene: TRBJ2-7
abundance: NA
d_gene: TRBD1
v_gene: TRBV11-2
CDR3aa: CASSWDRLSSYEQYF
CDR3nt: TGTGCCAGCAGCTGGGACAGGTTGAGCTCCTACGAGCAGTACTTC

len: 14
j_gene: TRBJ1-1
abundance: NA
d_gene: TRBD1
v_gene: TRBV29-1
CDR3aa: CSVRDGQGNTEAFF
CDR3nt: TGCAGCGTGAGAGACGGACAGGGGAACACTGAAGCTTTCTTT

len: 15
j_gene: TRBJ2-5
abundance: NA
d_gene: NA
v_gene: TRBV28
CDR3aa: CASSLAGQLQETQYF
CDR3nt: TGTGCCAGCAGTTTGGCTGGACAGTTACAAGAGACCCAGTACTTC

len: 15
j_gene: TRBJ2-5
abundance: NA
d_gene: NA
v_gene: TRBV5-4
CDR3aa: CASSLVGGRTETQYF
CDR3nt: TGTGCCAGCAGCTTGGTGGGGGGGCGCACGGAGACCCAGTACTTC

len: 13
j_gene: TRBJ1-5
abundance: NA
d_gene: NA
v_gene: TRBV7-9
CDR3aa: CASSFTVNQPQHF
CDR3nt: TGTGCCAGCAGCTTCACGGTAAATCAGCCCCAGCATTTT

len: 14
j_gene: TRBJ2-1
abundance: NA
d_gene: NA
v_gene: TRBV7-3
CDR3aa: CASSLMAGYNEQFF
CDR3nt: TGTGCCAGCAGCCTCATGGCAGGCTACAATGAGCAGTTCTTC

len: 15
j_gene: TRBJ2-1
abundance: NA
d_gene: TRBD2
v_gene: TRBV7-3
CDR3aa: CASSLNAGARDEQFF
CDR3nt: TGTGCCAGCAGCTTAAACGCGGGAGCCCGAGATGAGCAGTTCTTC

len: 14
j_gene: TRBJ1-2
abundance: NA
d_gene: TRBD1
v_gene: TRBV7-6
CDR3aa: CASSSGQIETGYTF
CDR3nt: TGTGCCAGCAGCTCGGGACAGATCGAGACTGGCTACACCTTC

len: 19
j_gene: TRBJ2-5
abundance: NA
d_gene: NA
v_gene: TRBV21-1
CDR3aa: CASSKRRTKVTGRGETQYF
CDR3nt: TGTGCCAGCAGCAAAAGAAGGACCAAGGTGACAGGGCGAGGGGAGACCCAGTACTTC

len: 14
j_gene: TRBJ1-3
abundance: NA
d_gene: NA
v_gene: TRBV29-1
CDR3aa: CSVGRRGPGNTIYF
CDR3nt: TGCAGCGTTGGACGGAGGGGCCCTGGAAACACCATATATTTT

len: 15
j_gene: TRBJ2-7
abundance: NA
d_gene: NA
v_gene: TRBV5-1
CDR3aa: CASSLRSGVTYEQYF
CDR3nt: TGCGCCAGCAGCTTGAGGTCAGGGGTGACCTACGAGCAGTACTTC

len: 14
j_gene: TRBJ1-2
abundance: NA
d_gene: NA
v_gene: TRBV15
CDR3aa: CATSIGGLTYGYTF
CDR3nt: TGTGCCACCAGCATTGGGGGACTGACCTATGGCTACACCTTC

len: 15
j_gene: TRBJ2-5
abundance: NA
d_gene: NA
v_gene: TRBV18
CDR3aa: CASSPRALGRETQYF
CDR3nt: TGTGCCAGCTCACCACGAGCGTTGGGGCGAGAGACCCAGTACTTC

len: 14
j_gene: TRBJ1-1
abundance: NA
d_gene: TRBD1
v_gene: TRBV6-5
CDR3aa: CATVKGGANTEAFF
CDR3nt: TGTGCCACAGTAAAAGGGGGCGCGAACACTGAAGCTTTCTTT

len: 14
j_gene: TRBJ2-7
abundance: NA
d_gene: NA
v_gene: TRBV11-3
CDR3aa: CASSLPHRGYEQYF
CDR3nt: TGTGCCAGCAGCTTACCCCATCGGGGGTACGAGCAGTACTTC

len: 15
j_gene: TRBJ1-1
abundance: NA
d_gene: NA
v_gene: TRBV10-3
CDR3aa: CAINIGGLGETEAFF
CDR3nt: TGTGCCATCAATATCGGGGGGCTGGGGGAGACTGAAGCTTTCTTT

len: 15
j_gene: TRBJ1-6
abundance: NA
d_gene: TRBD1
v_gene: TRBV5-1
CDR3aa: CASSLPGTDNSPLHF
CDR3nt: TGCGCCAGCAGCTTGCCCGGGACAGATAATTCACCCCTCCACTTT

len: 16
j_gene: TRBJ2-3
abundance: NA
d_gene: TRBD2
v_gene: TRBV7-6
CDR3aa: CASSHPGLAKRDTQYF
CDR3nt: TGTGCCAGCAGCCACCCGGGACTAGCAAAAAGGGATACGCAGTATTTT

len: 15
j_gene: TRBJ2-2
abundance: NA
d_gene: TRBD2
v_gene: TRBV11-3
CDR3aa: CASTRTSSNTGELFF
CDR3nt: TGTGCCAGCACCAGGACTAGCTCGAACACCGGGGAGCTGTTTTTT

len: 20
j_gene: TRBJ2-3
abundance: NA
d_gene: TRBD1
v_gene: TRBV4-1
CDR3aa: CASSLQGGTGGKFRTDTQYF
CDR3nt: TGCGCCAGCAGCCTGCAAGGAGGGACAGGGGGCAAGTTTCGCACAGATACGCAGTATTTT

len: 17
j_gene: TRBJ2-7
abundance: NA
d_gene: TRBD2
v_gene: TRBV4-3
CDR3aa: CASSPRLAGDTPYEQYF
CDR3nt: TGCGCCAGCAGCCCCCGACTAGCGGGGGACACTCCCTACGAGCAGTACTTC

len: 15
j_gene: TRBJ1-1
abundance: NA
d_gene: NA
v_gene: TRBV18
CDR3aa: CASSPRVFGNTEAFF
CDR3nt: TGTGCCAGCTCACCCAGGGTGTTCGGAAACACTGAAGCTTTCTTT

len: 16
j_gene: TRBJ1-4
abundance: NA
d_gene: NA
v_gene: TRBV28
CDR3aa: CASSSFGPVGNEKLFF
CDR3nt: TGTGCCAGCAGCTCCTTTGGGCCGGTTGGTAATGAAAAACTGTTTTTT

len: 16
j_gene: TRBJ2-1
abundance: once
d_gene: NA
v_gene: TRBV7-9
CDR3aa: CASSRGTSSSYNEQFF
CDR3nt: TGTGCCAGCAGCCGAGGGACTTCTAGCTCCTACAATGAGCAGTTCTTC

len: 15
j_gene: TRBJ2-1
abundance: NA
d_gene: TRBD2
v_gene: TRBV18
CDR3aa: CASSSQRGGRNEQFF
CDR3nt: TGTGCCAGCTCATCTCAGCGGGGGGGCAGAAATGAGCAGTTCTTC

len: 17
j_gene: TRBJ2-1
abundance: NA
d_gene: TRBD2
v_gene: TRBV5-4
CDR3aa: CASSSRTSGIPYNEQFF
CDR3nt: TGTGCCAGCAGCTCAAGGACTAGCGGGATCCCCTACAATGAGCAGTTCTTC

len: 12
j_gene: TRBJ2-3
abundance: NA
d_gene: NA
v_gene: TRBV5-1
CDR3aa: CATKEGTDTQYF
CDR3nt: TGCGCCACCAAGGAGGGCACAGATACGCAGTATTTT

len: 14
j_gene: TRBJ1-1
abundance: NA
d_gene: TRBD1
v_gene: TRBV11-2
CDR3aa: CASSLTRQGSEAFF
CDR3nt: TGTGCCAGCAGCTTAACCCGACAGGGCTCCGAAGCTTTCTTT

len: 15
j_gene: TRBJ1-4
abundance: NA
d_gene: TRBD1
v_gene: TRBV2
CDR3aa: CASSDDRGYFEKLFF
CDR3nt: TGTGCCAGCAGTGACGACAGGGGGTATTTTGAAAAACTGTTTTTT

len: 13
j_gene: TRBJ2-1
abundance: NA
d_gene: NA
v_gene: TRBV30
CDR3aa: CAWNRGTQNEQFF
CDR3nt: TGTGCCTGGAACCGTGGGACTCAGAATGAGCAGTTCTTC

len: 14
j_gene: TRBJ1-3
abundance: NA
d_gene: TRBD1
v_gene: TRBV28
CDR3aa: CASSPGTGLNTIYF
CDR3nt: TGTGCCAGCAGTCCCGGGACAGGGCTAAACACCATATATTTT

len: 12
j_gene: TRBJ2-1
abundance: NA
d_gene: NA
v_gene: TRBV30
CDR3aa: CAWSAQFSEQFF
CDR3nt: TGTGCCTGGAGTGCCCAGTTCAGTGAGCAGTTCTTC

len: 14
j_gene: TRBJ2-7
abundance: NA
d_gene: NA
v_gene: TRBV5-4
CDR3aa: CASSQGQFTYEQYF
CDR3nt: TGTGCCAGCAGCCAAGGACAGTTTACCTACGAGCAGTACTTC

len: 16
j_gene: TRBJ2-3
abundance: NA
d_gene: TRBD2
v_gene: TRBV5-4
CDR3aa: CASSLNSGGTTDTQYF
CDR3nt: TGTGCCAGCAGCCTTAATAGCGGGGGGACCACAGATACGCAGTATTTT

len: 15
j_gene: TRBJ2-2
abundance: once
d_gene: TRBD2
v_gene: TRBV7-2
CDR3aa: CASSLSREGTGELFF
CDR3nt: TGTGCCAGCAGCTTAAGTAGGGAGGGGACCGGGGAGCTGTTTTTT

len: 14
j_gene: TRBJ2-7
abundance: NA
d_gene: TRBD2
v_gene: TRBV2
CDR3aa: CASRGGTSDYEQYF
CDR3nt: TGTGCCAGCAGGGGCGGGACTAGCGACTACGAGCAGTACTTC

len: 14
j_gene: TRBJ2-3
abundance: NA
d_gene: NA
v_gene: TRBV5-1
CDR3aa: CASSSTSSTDTQYF
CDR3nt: TGCGCCAGCAGCTCCACTTCGAGCACAGATACGCAGTATTTT